This T cell receptor beta chain was sequenced during a study of post-analysis software for immune sequencing data. Study context: The study covered relapsing-remitting, secondary progressive and progressive-relapsing courses of multiple sclerosis.

The TCR beta cDNA libraries contained unique molecular identifiers. The T cell input of about 0.85 to 10 million gave roughly 0.5 million cDNA molecules. TCRdb reanalysed the PCR reads using MiXCR and keeps one entry per CDR3 protein. This sample has about 680,000 distinct CDR3 sequences; over 45% occur once, and the top ten carry about 11%. Regarding the study as a whole: People with multiple sclerosis had a significantly lower normalized Chao1 diversity than controls did.

Only one count was recorded for this clonotype. The antigen remains unidentified. Sequenced input: blood. This TCR came from a girl aged 2 to 9 with multiple sclerosis.

This chain's CDR3 is CASSLVFRVGGVTDTQYF. The CDR3 DNA follows: TGTGCCAGCAGCTTGGTTTTCCGGGTTGGGGGGGTCACCGATACGCAGTATTTT. The rearrangement links TRBV5-6 to TRBJ2-3, with TRBD2 matching over 7 bases. The CDR3 loop spans 18 amino acids. CDR1 and CDR2 from the germline V gene are SGHDT and YYEEEE. V lost 0 bases, J lost 6 bases, and 16 bases stayed unmatched.